Following are 32 T cell receptor beta chains from one sample sequenced in a study of radiotherapy plus CTLA-4 blockade in lung cancer. Sequencing used immunoSEQ multiplex PCR; TCRdb keeps in-frame clones, though not all of them. The sample has 83,000 or so clones, 75% to 90% seen once; the top ten hold more than 0.65%. The material was peripheral blood, obtained from a patient treated with radiotherapy plus ipilimumab. Receptors originate from a human donor with non-small cell lung cancer who had stable disease on radiotherapy plus ipilimumab.

This clone was seen a single time. The chain combines TRBV4-1 with TRBJ1-4; D remains ambiguous. V gave up 5 bases and J gave up 8 bases, with 12 bases separating them. Per the germline V gene, CDR1 is MGHRA and CDR2 is YSYEKL. This CDR3 spans 13 amino acids. Written as DNA, the CDR3 is TGCGCCAGCAGCTATATAATCCGGGAAAAACTGTTTTTT. It is translated as CASSYIIREKLFF.

The V and J genes are TRBV7-9 and TRBJ2-7; D is uncertain. The CDR3 is 14 residues long. The germline V gene encodes CDR1 SEHNR and CDR2 FQNEAQ (reference sequence). V was shortened by 1 base and J by 1 base, with 8 bases between the two germline ends. CDR3 coding DNA: TGTGCCAGCAGCTTAGGGGGTCCATCCTACGAGCAGTACTTC. Encoded protein: CASSLGGPSYEQYF.

This rearrangement joins TRBV5-6 to TRBJ2-1; 8 bases align to TRBD1. Per germline, CDR1 SGHDT and CDR2 YYEEEE. The CDR3 extends over 17 amino acids. J was trimmed by 7 bases and V by 3 bases; bases with no gene match: 15. CDR3 loop: CASSSTGTGGRWNEQFF. The CDR3, as DNA: TGTGCCAGCAGCTCGACAGGGACAGGAGGCCGTTGGAATGAGCAGTTCTTC.

The chain is built from TRBV7-2 and TRBJ2-1; D unclear. The CDR3 has 13 residues. Germline V lookup: CDR1 SGHTA, CDR2 FQGNSA. V shed 2 bases and J shed 7 bases, with 9 bases lying between them. Here the CDR3 DNA reads TGTGCCAGCAGCTTAATGGCCGGAAATGAGCAGTTCTTC. It yields the protein CASSLMAGNEQFF.

The chain is built from TRBV9 and TRBJ2-5; D might be TRBD1 (6 bases). The CDR3 has 15 residues. V shed 3 bases and J shed 2 bases, with 14 bases lying between them. Germline CDR1 reads SGDLS; CDR2 reads YYNGEE. CDR3 residues: CASSARGQRQETQYF. CDR3 bases: TGTGCCAGCAGCGCCCGGGGACAACGGCAAGAGACCCAGTACTTC.

The chain joins TRBV11-1 to TRBJ2-7; 7 bases fit TRBD1. This CDR3 is 16 amino acids long. The ends lost 5 bases at V and 2 bases at J; junction bases unmatched: 12. The germline gives CDR1 SGHAT, CDR2 FQDESV (reference sequence). CDR3 bases: TGTGCCAGCAGCCGTAGACAGGGCGGCTTTACCTACGAGCAGTACTTC. It codes for CASSRRQGGFTYEQYF.

J is TRBJ1-5 and V is TRBV7-2, with D possibly matching TRBD1 (6 bases). CDR1 and CDR2 (germline): SGHTA, FQGNSA. V was clipped by 5 bases and J by 5 bases, with 10 bases between them. This CDR3 spans 13 amino acids. The chain's CDR3 is CASSLDSDQPQHF. The CDR3 bases are TGTGCCAGCAGCCTGGACAGTGATCAGCCCCAGCATTTT.

The chain is built from TRBV30 and TRBJ1-1; D is unclear. CDR1 is GTSNPN, CDR2 SVGIG, per germline (reference sequence). The V and J ends lost 0 bases and 5 bases respectively, with 10 bases between them. The length of the CDR3 is 13 residues. CDR3 amino acids: CAWSVNGETEAFF. DNA for the CDR3: TGTGCCTGGAGTGTAAATGGGGAGACTGAAGCTTTCTTT.

The sample holds one count of this clone. This rearrangement joins TRBV5-4 to TRBJ2-1, with 11 positions matching TRBD2. V trimming: 0 bases; J trimming: 4 bases; junction bases outside the gene matches: 3. Germline CDR1 and CDR2: SGHNT and YYREEE (reference sequence). The CDR3 runs 16 residues. The CDR3 DNA reads as TGTGCCAGCAGCTTGGAGACTAGCGGGATATACAATGAGCAGTTCTTC. Amino acids: CASSLETSGIYNEQFF.

The genes are TRBV7-9 and TRBJ1-5; 8 nucleotides line up with TRBD1. With 1 base clipped from V and 6 bases from J, the junction kept 5 bases outside the gene matches. The V gene's germline CDR1 is SEHNR and CDR2 FQNEAQ (reference sequence). This CDR3 is 15 amino acids long. For the CDR3, the DNA is TGTGCCAGCAGCTTAGGTGGACAGGGCGGTCAGCCCCAGCATTTT. Amino acids: CASSLGGQGGQPQHF.

The gene calls are TRBV5-1 and TRBJ2-5, with D uncertain. This CDR3 region has 14 residues. The ends were cut back, 2 bases at V and 2 bases at J, with 10 bases in the middle. Germline CDR1 SGHRS, CDR2 YFSETQ. CDR3 amino acids: CASSFQADQETQYF. In nucleotides, the CDR3 is TGCGCCAGCAGCTTCCAAGCAGATCAAGAGACCCAGTACTTC.

The chain joins TRBV5-1 to TRBJ2-5; 16 bases are shared with TRBD2. The V and J ends lost 5 bases and 4 bases, in that order; junction bases with no gene match: 2. Germline CDR1 SGHRS, CDR2 YFSETQ. The CDR3 is 15 residues long. The CDR3 region has the DNA TGCGCCAGCAGGGGACTAGCGGGGGGGCGAGAGACCCAGTACTTC. It yields the protein CASRGLAGGRETQYF.

V usage is TRBV27 and J usage is TRBJ1-2, with TRBD1 identical over 8 bases. V was clipped by 3 bases and J by 5 bases; unmatched bases: 11. The CDR3 loop spans 16 amino acids. The germline V gene encodes CDR1 MNHEY and CDR2 SMNVEV (reference sequence). The CDR3 nucleotides are TGTGCCAGCAGTTTGTCAGGGGGCCGCCTTTTATATGGCTACACCTTC. The encoded protein is CASSLSGGRLLYGYTF.

The chain combines TRBV5-1 with TRBJ2-1, with 8 positions matching TRBD1. Per the germline V gene, CDR1 is SGHRS and CDR2 is YFSETQ. CDR3 length: 16 residues. V lost 0 bases and J lost 6; bases outside the gene matches: 8. The CDR3 region has the DNA TGCGCCAGCAGCTTGGTTGGGCAGGGGGCAGGCAATGAGCAGTTCTTC. It is translated as CASSLVGQGAGNEQFF.

The CDR3 DNA sequence: TGTGCCAGCAGTCCCAGGGACAGGGTTACGAACACTGAAGCTTTCTTT. This codes for CASSPRDRVTNTEAFF. This chain connects TRBV28 to TRBJ1-1; 9 bases align to TRBD1. This CDR3 comprises 16 residues. Germline V gene lookup returns CDR1 MDHEN and CDR2 SYDVKM. Trimming at V came to 5 bases and at J to 1 base, leaving 8 bases not matched to a gene.

The chain couples TRBV9 to TRBJ1-2; D is uncertain. V gave up 0 bases and J gave up 4 bases, with 10 bases separating them. Per germline, CDR1 SGDLS and CDR2 YYNGEE. The CDR3 sequence is 14 residues long. CDR3 loop: CASSVEADGYGYTF. The CDR3 nucleotides are TGTGCCAGCAGCGTAGAGGCGGACGGCTATGGCTACACCTTC.

The chain's CDR3 is CASATGYGYTF. CDR3 DNA: TGTGCCAGCGCGACAGGCTATGGCTACACCTTC. This chain links TRBV19 with TRBJ1-2; a weak D match, TRBD1 (6 bases). V was pared by 9 bases and J by 4 bases, with 9 bases between. Germline V CDR1 and CDR2: LNHDA, SQIVND (reference sequence). There are 11 residues in the CDR3.

The chain uses TRBV18 and TRBJ2-5; the D is unclear. This CDR3 contains 13 residues. Per the germline V gene, CDR1 is KGHSH and CDR2 is LQKENI. The ends were cut back, 4 bases at V and 3 bases at J, with 9 bases in the middle. CDR3: CASSLTEKETQYF. In DNA form, the CDR3 reads TGTGCCAGCTCACTGACTGAAAAAGAGACCCAGTACTTC.

This chain connects TRBV30 to TRBJ2-7; D gene unclear. V was shortened by 4 bases and J by 3 bases, with 7 bases between the two germline ends. CDR3 size: 11 residues. CDR1 is GTSNPN, CDR2 SVGIG, per germline (reference sequence). This chain's CDR3 is CAWNGVYEQYF. The CDR3 bases are TGTGCCTGGAACGGAGTCTACGAGCAGTACTTC.

This chain links TRBV20-1 with TRBJ1-5, with D unresolved. The germline V gene encodes CDR1 DFQATT and CDR2 SNEGSKA (reference sequence). The V gene lost 6 bases and the J gene lost 14 bases, with 14 bases spanning the gap. The CDR3 runs 10 residues. The CDR3 DNA reads as TGCAGTGCCCTCGACCGCTACGAGCATTTT. It encodes CSALDRYEHF.

The V call is TRBV2, the J call TRBJ2-5, with 7 bases that match TRBD2. Germline V lookup: CDR1 SNHLY, CDR2 FYNNEI. This CDR3 contains 15 residues. V trimming: 3 bases; J trimming: 1 base; junction bases outside the gene matches: 5. CDR3 nucleotides: TGTGCCAGCAGTGATTGGGGGGGACCCCAAGAGACCCAGTACTTC. Protein: CASSDWGGPQETQYF.

This chain uses TRBV6-1 with TRBJ1-3; TRBD1 agrees at 9 bases. Germline CDR1 and CDR2: MNHNS and SASEGT. Trimming removed 5 bases from V and 4 bases from J; junction bases left unmatched: 3. This CDR3 has 14 amino acids. CDR3 sequence (DNA): TGTGCCAGCAGTTGGGACAGGGAGGGAAACACCATATATTTT. Translating it yields CASSWDREGNTIYF.

This clone was recorded a few times. Other DNA variants within this sample encode the same CDR3. This rearrangement joins TRBV5-4 to TRBJ2-7; no firm D call. The CDR3 extends over 11 amino acids. CDR1 and CDR2 (germline): SGHNT, YYREEE (reference sequence). Trimming took 3 bases from V and 1 from J, leaving 2 bases between them. In DNA form, the CDR3 reads TGTGCCAGCAGCTCATCCTACGAGCAGTACTTC. This encodes CASSSSYEQYF.

The rearrangement uses TRBV10-2 and TRBJ2-7, with D possibly called TRBD1 or TRBD2 (6 bases each). The germline V gene encodes CDR1 WSHSY and CDR2 SAAADI. CDR3 length equals 15 residues. Trimming removed 10 bases from V and 2 bases from J, with 21 bases in between. As DNA, the CDR3 is TGCGCCATCAGAGACAGGTGGAGGGACCCCTACGAGCAGTACTTC. Protein sequence: CAIRDRWRDPYEQYF.

V is TRBV28 and J is TRBJ2-2, with D uncertain. CDR1 and CDR2 from the germline V gene are MDHEN and SYDVKM. The CDR3 spans 15 residues. V was cut by 8 bases and J by 4 bases, with 17 bases left in between. The CDR3 is CASGHPGPATGELFF. For the CDR3, the DNA is TGTGCCAGCGGCCATCCTGGGCCTGCCACCGGGGAGCTGTTTTTT.

The V call is TRBV27, the J call TRBJ2-3; tentatively, D is TRBD2 (6 bases). The germline CDR1 and CDR2 sequences are MNHEY and SMNVEV (reference sequence). Trimming took 2 bases from V and 4 from J, leaving 7 bases between them. This CDR3 has 13 residues. The CDR3 DNA sequence: TGTGCCAGCAGTTTAGGGGGGTCAGATACGCAGTATTTT. This translates into CASSLGGSDTQYF.

V usage is TRBV6-1 and J usage is TRBJ2-7; TRBD1 might be the D (5 bases). The germline gives CDR1 MNHNS, CDR2 SASEGT. The CDR3 runs 14 residues. Trimming stripped 1 base from V and 3 bases from J, with 10 bases between. CDR3 nucleotide sequence: TGTGCCAGCAGTGAAGGTTGGGGCGGCTACGAGCAGTACTTC. It translates to CASSEGWGGYEQYF.

The genes are TRBV18 and TRBJ2-2, with 15 nucleotides matching TRBD2. V shed 3 bases and J 0 bases; nucleotides not matched to a gene: 5. The CDR3 sequence is 19 residues long. Germline CDR1 is KGHSH and CDR2 is LQKENI. As DNA, the CDR3 is TGTGCCAGCTCACCTCCGGGACTAGCGGGAGGCACGAACACCGGGGAGCTGTTTTTT. Protein sequence: CASSPPGLAGGTNTGELFF.

This chain connects TRBV5-1 to TRBJ1-5; 10 positions agree with TRBD1. The CDR3 has 15 amino acids. The junction had 6 bases not matched to a gene; V was cut back by 3 bases and J by 6 bases. CDR1 is SGHRS, CDR2 YFSETQ, per germline. As DNA, the CDR3 is TGCGCCAGCAGCTCGGACGGGACAGGGGCTCAGCCCCAGCATTTT. This codes for CASSSDGTGAQPQHF.

J is TRBJ2-3 and V is TRBV7-2; 8 nucleotides agree with TRBD2. CDR1 SGHTA and CDR2 FQGNSA come from the germline V gene. The length of the CDR3 is 17 residues. V lost 5 bases to trimming and J lost 2 bases; unmatched junction nucleotides: 12. CDR3 in amino acids: CASSETGTRSYTDTQYF. As DNA, the CDR3 is TGTGCCAGCAGCGAAACCGGGACTAGAAGTTACACAGATACGCAGTATTTT.

About this clone itself: This same CDR3 is encoded by further DNA sequences in the sample. This chain links TRBV27 with TRBJ2-5, with 7 bases fitting TRBD1. The CDR3 contains 11 residues. Germline V gives CDR1 MNHEY, CDR2 SMNVEV (reference sequence). The V gene end was trimmed by 5 bases and the J gene end by 12 bases; junction bases not matched to a gene: 6. This CDR3 reads CASSTGQGEYF. In nucleotides, the CDR3 is TGTGCCAGCAGTACGGGGCAGGGGGAGTACTTC.

The V gene is TRBV27, the J gene TRBJ2-1, with 8 bases that match TRBD2. Germline V gene data show CDR1 as MNHEY and CDR2 as SMNVEV (reference sequence). V shed 4 bases, J shed 8 bases, and the junction held 13 bases outside the gene matches. CDR3 length: 16 residues. CDR3 loop: CASSSLGGRISDEQFF. The CDR3 DNA reads as TGTGCCAGCAGTTCCTTAGGCGGGAGGATTAGTGATGAGCAGTTCTTC.